The next 25 T cell receptor beta chains were all read from a single sample in a study of control samples from healthy donors and cancer patients. Sequencing used immunoSEQ multiplex PCR; TCRdb keeps in-frame clones, though not all of them. The sample yields around 94,000 clones, just over 90% seen once. The source material was blood. All receptors come from a woman younger than 45 in good health.

The gene calls are TRBV3-1 (or the pseudogene TRBV3-2) and TRBJ2-7, with D uncertain. The CDR3 has 13 amino acids. Trimming removed 5 bases at V and 2 bases at J, with 10 bases between. Per the germline V gene, CDR1 is LGHDT and CDR2 is YNNKEL (reference sequence). CDR3 residues: CASSFGRAYEQYF. In DNA form, the CDR3 reads TGTGCCAGCAGCTTTGGACGGGCCTACGAGCAGTACTTC.

There are a few counts of this clone. V usage is TRBV5-4 and J usage is TRBJ1-1; no clear D gene. CDR1 SGHNT and CDR2 YYREEE come from the germline V gene (reference sequence). Trimming took 0 bases from V and 3 from J, leaving 9 bases between them. The CDR3 spans 14 residues. This chain's CDR3 is CASSLGVMDTEAFF. CDR3 bases: TGTGCCAGCAGCTTGGGGGTGATGGACACTGAAGCTTTCTTT.

The gene calls are TRBV29-1 and TRBJ2-7; no reliable D call. Germline V lookup: CDR1 SQVTM, CDR2 ANQGSEA. Trimming took 5 bases from V and 2 from J, leaving 13 bases between them. The CDR3 loop spans 13 amino acids. The CDR3 nucleotides read TGCAGCGTTATTTTTGGCGTAACCTACGAGCAGTACTTC. Translated: CSVIFGVTYEQYF.

This rearrangement joins TRBV9 to TRBJ2-1; D possibly corresponds to TRBD2 (5 bases). The CDR3 runs 15 residues. Germline V gene sequence: CDR1 SGDLS, CDR2 YYNGEE. V shed 1 base and J shed 4 bases, with 12 bases lying between them. The chain's CDR3 is CASSVSGLPYNEQFF. For the CDR3, the DNA is TGTGCCAGCAGCGTAAGTGGACTCCCATACAATGAGCAGTTCTTC.

The chain has TRBV19 and TRBJ1-2; 7 bases align to TRBD1. This CDR3 is 12 amino acids long. Per germline, CDR1 LNHDA and CDR2 SQIVND (reference sequence). Losses at the gene ends were 9 bases for V and 4 bases for J; bases not matched to a gene: 5. The CDR3 coding sequence is TGTGCCAGGGCAGGGGGGTTCTATGGCTACACCTTC. Translation: CARAGGFYGYTF.

Comments on this clone: Distinct nucleotide sequences in the sample also encode this CDR3. The J gene is TRBJ1-1, the V gene TRBV5-1, with D perhaps TRBD1 (6 bases). The V and J ends lost 0 bases and 11 bases respectively, with 17 bases between them. The CDR3 loop spans 14 amino acids. Germline V gene lookup returns CDR1 SGHRS and CDR2 YFSETQ. The CDR3 loop reads CASSLVVAGVEAFF. The CDR3 DNA reads as TGCGCCAGCAGCTTGGTTGTGGCAGGGGTTGAGGCTTTCTTT.

This clone was recorded once. The V and J genes are TRBV2 and TRBJ1-2, with D possibly TRBD1 on 5 matching bases. The CDR3 contains 13 residues. CDR1 and CDR2 (germline): SNHLY, FYNNEI. The germline V and J ends were trimmed by 3 bases and 4 bases, with 9 bases remaining between them. CDR3 coding DNA: TGTGCCAGCAGTGACGGGGGGTCCTATGGCTACACCTTC. This encodes CASSDGGSYGYTF.

The CDR3 DNA is TGTGCCAGCAGGCCGGGACAGGGACCATACGAGCAGTACTTC. Its protein is CASRPGQGPYEQYF. The chain carries TRBV3-1 (or the pseudogene TRBV3-2) and TRBJ2-7, with 9 bases aligning to TRBD1. Trimming removed 6 bases from V and 4 bases from J; junction bases left unmatched: 7. The CDR3 runs to 14 residues. The germline CDR1 and CDR2 sequences are LGHDT and YNNKEL (reference sequence).

The chain links TRBV6-5 to TRBJ2-2, with 9 bases fitting TRBD1. Germline V gives CDR1 MNHEY, CDR2 SVGAGI. The CDR3 has 15 residues. Germline trimming cut 7 bases from V and 4 bases from J; bases unmatched to any gene: 7. The CDR3 is CASINRDRVTGELFF. The DNA for the CDR3 is TGTGCCAGCATTAACCGGGACAGGGTCACCGGGGAGCTGTTTTTT.

V and J are TRBV12-3 or TRBV12-4 and TRBJ1-2; possibly TRBD1 for D (5 bases). The CDR3 spans 12 residues. The ends were cut back, 3 bases at V and 6 bases at J, with 8 bases in the middle. The CDR3 DNA reads TGTGCCAGCAGTTTCATAGGGGATGGCTACACCTTC. Protein product: CASSFIGDGYTF.

CDR3 sequence reads: CASSFGYEQYF. As DNA, the CDR3 is TGTGCCAGCAGTTTCGGGTACGAGCAGTACTTC. The V call is TRBV12-3 or TRBV12-4, the J call TRBJ2-7; D ambiguous. There are 11 residues in the CDR3. V was shortened by 3 bases and J by 4 bases, with 4 bases between the two germline ends.

This chain joins TRBV3-1 (or the pseudogene TRBV3-2) and TRBJ1-5, with D possibly being TRBD1 (6 bases). Looked up from germline, CDR1 is LGHDT and CDR2 is YNNKEL (reference sequence). The CDR3 has 13 amino acids. The V end was cut by 5 bases, the J end by 4 bases, with 9 bases between. The CDR3 DNA sequence: TGTGCCAGCAGCACAGACAGGAATCAGCCCCAGCATTTT. Protein sequence: CASSTDRNQPQHF.

This chain uses TRBV6-4 with TRBJ2-1, with 7 bases fitting TRBD1. J gave up 11 bases and V 3 bases, and 7 bases lay outside the gene matches. Germline CDR1 MRHNA, CDR2 SNTAGT. CDR3 length: 13 amino acids. This CDR3 is CASSEQDRAQQFF. As DNA, the CDR3 is TGTGCCAGCAGTGAGCAAGACAGGGCTCAGCAGTTCTTC.

This clone occurred once. The V gene is TRBV5-8, the J gene TRBJ2-7; 13 nucleotides line up with TRBD2. Unmatched junction bases numbered 7, after V lost 4 bases and J lost 3 bases. This CDR3 is 16 amino acids long. CDR1 and CDR2 from the germline V gene are SGHTS and YDEGEE. The CDR3 loop is CASSLLGLAGDYEQYF. CDR3 coding DNA: TGTGCCAGCAGCCTCCTCGGACTAGCGGGGGACTACGAGCAGTACTTC.

The chain couples TRBV10-3 to TRBJ2-7; 7 bases fit TRBD1. With 5 bases clipped from V and 3 bases from J, the junction kept 16 bases outside the gene matches. Germline loops: CDR1 ENHRY, CDR2 SYGVKD. CDR3 length: 17 amino acids. DNA of the CDR3: TGTGCCATCAGTTCAGGGGGTGGAGGACAGATCCTCTACGAGCAGTACTTC. Translation gives CAISSGGGGQILYEQYF.

This clone was counted a single time. The CDR3 spells CASSPRRKRDSGYNEQFF. CDR3 in DNA: TGTGCCAGCTCACCACGCAGGAAGCGGGATTCCGGCTACAATGAGCAGTTCTTC. The chain recombines TRBV18 with TRBJ2-1; 7 bases line up with TRBD2. Germline-derived CDR1 and CDR2 are KGHSH and LQKENI. CDR3 length equals 18 residues. The junction had 12 bases not matched to a gene; V was cut back by 1 base and J by 3 bases.

The chain links TRBV11-2 to TRBJ2-3, with 16 bases aligning to TRBD2. Germline CDR1 and CDR2: SGHAT and FQNNGV. V lost 6 bases, J lost 6 bases, and 3 bases stayed unmatched. This CDR3 comprises 15 residues. The CDR3 sequence: CASSGTSGRADTQYF. In DNA form, the CDR3 reads TGTGCCAGCAGTGGGACTAGCGGGAGGGCGGATACGCAGTATTTT.

This rearrangement joins TRBV6-5 to TRBJ2-1; the match to TRBD2 covers 13 bases. The CDR3 covers 15 residues. Germline V lookup: CDR1 MNHEY, CDR2 SVGAGI. Losses at the gene ends were 8 bases for V and 10 bases for J; bases not matched to a gene: 11. The CDR3 reads CASLGLAGPDIEQFF. Here the CDR3 DNA reads TGTGCCAGCTTGGGACTAGCGGGACCCGATATCGAGCAGTTCTTC.

The CDR3 sequence: CASSKQGANTEAFF. CDR3 DNA: TGTGCCAGCAGTAAACAGGGGGCGAACACTGAAGCTTTCTTT. The chain joins TRBV6-5 to TRBJ1-1, with 9 bases lining up with TRBD1. This CDR3 is 14 amino acids long. Losses at the gene ends were 5 bases for V and 1 base for J; bases not matched to a gene: 2. The germline V gene has CDR1 MNHEY and CDR2 SVGAGI.

The gene calls are TRBV6-5 and TRBJ2-7; TRBD2 aligns across 8 bases. This CDR3 is built from 15 residues. Germline V CDR1 and CDR2: MNHEY, SVGAGI. Trimming removed 5 bases from V and 1 base from J; junction bases left unmatched: 7. DNA for the CDR3: TGTGCCAGCAGTCCCGGGGTAGCGGGATCCTACGAGCAGTACTTC. This codes for CASSPGVAGSYEQYF.

J is TRBJ1-1 and V is TRBV19, with a possible D match to TRBD1 (6 bases). V gave up 3 bases and J gave up 2 bases, with 13 bases separating them. CDR1 and CDR2 (germline): LNHDA, SQIVND (reference sequence). The CDR3 runs to 15 residues. CDR3 loop: CASSMWGTPNTEAFF. CDR3 sequence (DNA): TGTGCCAGTAGTATGTGGGGGACACCAAACACTGAAGCTTTCTTT.

The CDR3 here is CASTLTSIPGKLAYGYTF. The CDR3 nucleotides are TGCGCCAGCACCCTAACCTCTATTCCGGGGAAGCTCGCCTATGGCTACACCTTC. This chain joins TRBV4-1 and TRBJ1-2, with D hard to call. The germline CDR1 and CDR2 sequences are MGHRA and YSYEKL. The CDR3 has 18 residues. V was trimmed by 7 bases and J by 4 bases, leaving 28 bases between them.

The chain couples TRBV19 to TRBJ1-2; TRBD1 agrees at 8 bases. The length of the CDR3 is 14 residues. J gave up 2 bases and V 4 bases, and 3 bases lay outside the gene matches. Germline lookup yields CDR1 LNHDA and CDR2 SQIVND (reference sequence). The CDR3: CASSTRQGNYGYTF. The CDR3 region has the DNA TGTGCCAGTAGTACACGACAGGGGAACTATGGCTACACCTTC. The entire variable domain, with the rest obtained from reference TRBV19 and TRBJ1-2, is as follows: DGGITQSPKYLFRKEGQNVTLSCEQNLNHDAMYWYRQDPGQGLRLIYYSQIVNDFQKGDIAEGYSVSREKKESFPLTVTSAQKNPTAFYLCASSTRQGNYGYTFGSGTRLTVV.

V usage is TRBV19 and J usage is TRBJ1-4; no definite D call. In germline, CDR1 is LNHDA, CDR2 SQIVND (reference sequence). V gave up 0 bases and J gave up 8 bases, with 16 bases separating them. The CDR3 is 16 amino acids. The CDR3 bases are TGTGCCAGTAGTATAGATCTTCGGGTCTATGCGGAAAAACTGTTTTTT. It translates to CASSIDLRVYAEKLFF.

J is TRBJ2-7 and V is TRBV20-1; D gene ambiguous. There are 11 residues in the CDR3. V lost 0 bases and J 5 bases, leaving 5 bases between the germline ends. In germline, CDR1 is DFQATT, CDR2 SNEGSKA (reference sequence). This CDR3 reads CSARDPHEQYF. The CDR3 nucleotides are TGCAGTGCTAGAGACCCCCACGAGCAGTACTTC.